This record looks at one T cell receptor beta chain sequence and its context. The antigen is undetermined. Germline is not matched at one junction end, which may reflect a read error. Looked up from germline, CDR1 is WSHSY and CDR2 is SAAADI. CDR3 size: 15 residues. This entry belongs to a study of T cells in Graves' hyperthyroidism and ophthalmopathy. The wider study: Peripheral blood was obtained at initial diagnosis, preceding any treatment.

Study-wide findings and caveats: Ophthalmopathy cases were set apart from stable hyperthyroidism by a 13 V-J model. Ophthalmopathy, as predicted by the model, came a median around 6.7 months after the prediction.

The PBMCs were taken from roughly 10 ml of fresh peripheral blood. TCR beta CDR3 regions were amplified from RNA. Using the HTBI primer set, a first-round RT-PCR was run on the TCR CDR3. TCRdb independently ran MiXCR on the multiplex PCR reads; one entry per CDR3 protein. Of about 680,000 distinct CDR3 sequences listed, roughly 32% are singletons. Sequenced sample: blood. This sequence joins TRBV10-2 and TRBJ1-2; weak D call: TRBD1 (5 bases). The receptor comes from a woman aged 35 to 49 with Graves' hyperthyroidism. CDR3 loop: CASSRLHGGNYGHTF. For the CDR3, the DNA is TGTGCCAGCAGCCGACTGCACGGGGGGAACTATGGCCACACCTTC.